The present TCR beta chain was sequenced within a study of blood T cell repertoires in COVID-19. As for the study in general: There were acute and convalescent COVID-19 samples, and they came from the United States, Italy and Spain. T cells, B-cell-depleted T cells, or PBMCs supplied cDNA or gDNA.

Sample share makes this clone medium-sized. The CDR3 spans 15 residues. The germline V and J ends were trimmed by 0 bases and 4 bases, with 10 bases remaining between them. Germline V gene lookup returns CDR1 SGHAT and CDR2 FQDESV (reference sequence). In the authors' workflow: Reference gene primers were amplified, and this amplification served to estimate nucleated cell counts. Repertoires were generated with immunoSEQ multiplex PCR, while TCRdb's copy carries only in-frame clones and drops some. The D gene and trimming were derived from the DNA, and the V and J assignments and clone size from that table. The sample shows tens of thousands of clones, roughly nine tenths of them seen only once.

The sequence came from a man aged 55-75 years with active or convalescent COVID-19. This rearrangement joins TRBV11-1 to TRBJ2-1, with a possible D match to TRBD2 (6 bases). Material: peripheral blood. In DNA, the CDR3 is TGTGCCAGCAGCTTAGCGGGCGGGACTTACAATGAGCAGTTCTTC. Translating it yields CASSLAGGTYNEQFF.